These 10 T cell receptor beta chains were all obtained from the same sample, sequenced in a study of blood T cell repertoires in COVID-19. Some clones are missing from TCRdb's copy, which holds only in-frame ones; the method was immunoSEQ multiplex PCR. The data contain 120,000 to 150,000 clones, approximately 87% of them singletons. Sequencing used peripheral blood. These receptors were obtained from a woman aged 45-65 years with active or convalescent COVID-19.

The J gene is TRBJ1-1, the V gene TRBV18; 7 positions agree with TRBD1. This CDR3 comprises 14 residues. J gave up 1 base and V 5 bases, and 4 bases lay outside the gene matches. Germline V gene sequence: CDR1 KGHSH, CDR2 LQKENI. CDR3 in amino acids: CASSSQGKNTEAFF. The CDR3 DNA reads as TGTGCCAGCTCATCACAGGGGAAGAACACTGAAGCTTTCTTT.

The gene calls are TRBV11-2 and TRBJ2-5, with D possibly TRBD2 on 7 matching bases. Deletions cut 0 bases from V and 1 base from J, with 15 bases between. CDR1 and CDR2 (germline): SGHAT, FQNNGV. The CDR3 is 17 residues long. For the CDR3, the DNA is TGTGCCAGCAGCTTAGATTGGGGCGGGGGCCTCCAAGAGACCCAGTACTTC. It specifies CASSLDWGGGLQETQYF.

The chain combines TRBV28 with TRBJ1-1; TRBD1 matches at 7 bases. V dropped 7 bases and J dropped 6; count of bases not matched to a gene: 11. This CDR3 is 14 amino acids long. In germline, CDR1 is MDHEN, CDR2 SYDVKM. CDR3 protein: CASTATGHPPEAFF. The CDR3 DNA sequence: TGTGCCAGCACCGCGACAGGGCACCCGCCTGAAGCTTTCTTT.

V usage is TRBV4-1 and J usage is TRBJ2-3; TRBD1 matches 7 bases. The CDR3 covers 15 residues. The trim removed 5 bases at V and 2 bases at J, leaving 7 bases unmatched. CDR1 is MGHRA and CDR2 is YSYEKL in the germline V gene. The CDR3 is CASSVLGTATDTQYF. CDR3 DNA sequence: TGCGCCAGCAGCGTCCTGGGGACAGCCACAGATACGCAGTATTTT.

This chain links TRBV5-1 with TRBJ1-2; the match to TRBD1 covers 9 bases. The V and J ends lost 0 bases and 8 bases, in that order; junction bases with no gene match: 11. From germline, CDR1 is SGHRS and CDR2 YFSETQ. The CDR3 is 16 residues long. CDR3 sequence reads: CASSLDVTGGLGGYTF. The DNA for the CDR3 is TGCGCCAGCAGCTTGGATGTGACAGGGGGACTAGGGGGCTACACCTTC.

The chain couples TRBV6-1 to TRBJ2-1, with 7 positions matching TRBD2. Germline lookup yields CDR1 MNHNS and CDR2 SASEGT. V lost 2 bases and J lost 7; bases outside the gene matches: 5. The CDR3 consists of 14 residues. CDR3 residues: CASSEPLALNEQFF. DNA of the CDR3: TGTGCCAGCAGTGAACCACTAGCGCTAAATGAGCAGTTCTTC.

J is TRBJ2-1 and V is TRBV5-1, with a weak D call TRBD2 (6 bases). Germline lookup yields CDR1 SGHRS and CDR2 YFSETQ. The V end was cut by 1 base, the J end by 8 bases, with 10 bases between. CDR3 length equals 13 residues. The CDR3, as DNA: TGCGCCAGCAGCTTGACTAGCACCTATGAGCAGTTCTTC. This gives the protein CASSLTSTYEQFF.

Only a few counts were recorded for this clone. The DNA for the CDR3 is TGTGCCAGTAGTATGTCGGGGAACGAGCCCCAGCATTTT. Its translation: CASSMSGNEPQHF. The J gene is TRBJ1-5, the V gene TRBV19; unclear D gene. Per the germline V gene, CDR1 is LNHDA and CDR2 is SQIVND (reference sequence). This CDR3 is 13 amino acids long. Trimming cost V 3 bases and J 8 bases, with 11 bases left between them.

This sequence joins TRBV30 and TRBJ1-1; 11 positions match TRBD1. Germline V gives CDR1 GTSNPN, CDR2 SVGIG (reference sequence). Germline trimming cut 6 bases from V and 6 bases from J; bases unmatched to any gene: 9. The CDR3 sequence is 14 residues long. The CDR3, as DNA: TGTGCCTGTAACACGGGACAGGGGGTTCCTGAAGCTTTCTTT. Protein: CACNTGQGVPEAFF.

The V gene is TRBV27, the J gene TRBJ2-7, with D perhaps matching TRBD1 (6 bases). Germline lookup yields CDR1 MNHEY and CDR2 SMNVEV (reference sequence). This CDR3 region has 15 residues. The V gene lost 2 bases and the J gene lost 5 bases, with 16 bases spanning the gap. The CDR3 nucleotides are TGTGCCAGCAGTTTACCCGGCAGGGGTTGCGACGAGCAGTACTTC. It codes for CASSLPGRGCDEQYF.